This T cell receptor (beta chain) came from a study of T cells in Graves' hyperthyroidism and ophthalmopathy. On the study more broadly: Peripheral blood was acquired at first diagnosis, ahead of any therapy whatsoever. Points from the study as a whole: Model-based prediction identified ophthalmopathy a median roughly 6.1 months prior to its onset.

Ophthalmopathy patients all had a Clinical Activity Score of at least 3, a NOSPECS grade of at least 4 and disease under 3 months old. Regions amplified from RNA transcripts were the TCR beta CDR3 regions. When the TCR CDR3 underwent first-round RT-PCR, the HTBI primer set was used. Via MiXCR, TCRdb re-called the multiplex PCR reads, giving one row per CDR3 protein. Of over 350,000 distinct CDR3 sequences listed, less than 20% are singletons. Germline V gene lookup returns CDR1 SGHKS and CDR2 YYEKEE (reference sequence). CDR3 length: 11 amino acids. V dropped 0 bases and J dropped 13 bases, with 10 bases sitting between them. Details on this clonotype: The antigen remains unidentified.

Sequenced: blood. This chain uses TRBV5-5 with TRBJ2-5; D remains unclear. This clonotype was sampled from a man younger than 35 with Graves' ophthalmopathy. CDR3 sequence reads: CASSLDGARYF. The CDR3 bases are TGTGCCAGCAGCTTGGATGGCGCTCGGTACTTC.